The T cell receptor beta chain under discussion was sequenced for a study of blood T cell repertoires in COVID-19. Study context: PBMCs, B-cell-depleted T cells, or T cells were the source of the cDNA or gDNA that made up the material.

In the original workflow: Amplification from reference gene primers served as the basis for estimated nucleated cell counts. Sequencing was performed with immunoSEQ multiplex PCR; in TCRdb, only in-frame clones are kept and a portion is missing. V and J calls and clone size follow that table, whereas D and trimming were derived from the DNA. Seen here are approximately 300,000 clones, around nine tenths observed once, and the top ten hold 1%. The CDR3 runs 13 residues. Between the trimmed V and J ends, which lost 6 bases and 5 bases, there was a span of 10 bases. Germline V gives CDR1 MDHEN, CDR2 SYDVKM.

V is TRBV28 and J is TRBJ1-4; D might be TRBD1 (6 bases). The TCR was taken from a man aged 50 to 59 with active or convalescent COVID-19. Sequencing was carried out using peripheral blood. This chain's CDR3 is CASRQGFNEKLFF. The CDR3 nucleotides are TGTGCCAGCAGACAGGGTTTCAATGAAAAACTGTTTTTT. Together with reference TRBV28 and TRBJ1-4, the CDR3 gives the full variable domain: DVKVTQSSRYLVKRTGEKVFLECVQDMDHENMFWYRQDPGLGLRLIYFSYDVKMKEKGDIPEGYSVSREKKERFSLILESASTNQTSMYLCASRQGFNEKLFFGSGTQLSVL.